One sample yielded the 28 T cell receptor beta chains listed below, sequenced in a study of control samples from healthy donors and cancer patients. Produced via immunoSEQ multiplex PCR; TCRdb's table is partial and in-frame only. The sample holds about 110,000 clones, 82% seen once. Sequenced material: blood. Receptors were obtained from a man between 18 and 35 years old in good health.

The CDR3 spells CASSLRLAGGTGELFF. The CDR3 bases are TGTGCCAGCAGTTTGCGGCTAGCGGGGGGAACCGGGGAGCTGTTTTTT. The chain employs TRBV27 and TRBJ2-2, with 11 nucleotides matching TRBD2. V lost 3 bases to trimming and J lost 5 bases; unmatched junction nucleotides: 5. The CDR3 contains 16 residues. Germline assignment: CDR1 MNHEY and CDR2 SMNVEV (reference sequence).

The chain links TRBV10-2 to TRBJ2-7, with D perhaps assigned TRBD1 or TRBD2 (5 bases each). In germline, CDR1 is WSHSY, CDR2 SAAADI. The ends were cut back, 5 bases at V and 2 bases at J, with 10 bases in the middle. The CDR3 extends over 13 amino acids. This CDR3 is CASSRGVAYEQYV. The CDR3 region has the DNA TGCGCCAGCAGTCGAGGGGTGGCCTACGAGCAGTACGTC.

This clone was observed a handful of times. This sample includes further DNA sequences coding for the same CDR3. The chain has TRBV19 and TRBJ2-3; D perhaps matches TRBD2 (6 bases). This CDR3 contains 13 residues. V was shortened by 5 bases and J by 4 bases, with 10 bases between the two germline ends. Germline V gene sequence: CDR1 LNHDA, CDR2 SQIVND (reference sequence). CDR3 sequence: CASSRGLADTQYF. The DNA of the CDR3 is TGTGCCAGTAGTCGGGGGTTGGCAGATACGCAGTATTTT.

The chain is built from TRBV9 and TRBJ1-2; possibly TRBD1 for D (5 bases). Germline V gene data show CDR1 as SGDLS and CDR2 as YYNGEE. The germline V and J ends were trimmed by 4 bases and 0 bases, with 10 bases remaining between them. The CDR3 sequence is 14 residues long. The CDR3, as DNA: TGTGCCAGCAGCTTAATAGGGGCTAACTATGGCTACACCTTC. Translation: CASSLIGANYGYTF.

The V gene is TRBV5-6, the J gene TRBJ2-5, with 7 bases aligning to TRBD1. CDR3 size: 14 residues. Trimming took 3 bases from V and 0 from J; bases not matched to a gene: 2. Germline V gene sequence: CDR1 SGHDT, CDR2 YYEEEE. In DNA form, the CDR3 reads TGTGCCAGCAGCTCGGGACAGAACCAAGAGACCCAGTACTTC. This gives the protein CASSSGQNQETQYF.

The J gene is TRBJ1-1, the V gene TRBV14; 7 nucleotides align to TRBD1. The CDR3 contains 14 residues. Germline values: CDR1 SGHDN, CDR2 FVKESK. V lost 2 bases and J lost 9; bases outside the gene matches: 9. DNA for the CDR3: TGTGCCAGCAGCCAATATGGCTCGGGACAGAAAGCTTTCTTT. Its protein is CASSQYGSGQKAFF.

This chain uses TRBV5-4 with TRBJ1-2, with 11 bases identical to TRBD1. After removal of 3 bases from V and 8 bases from J, the junction contained 15 bases not matched to a gene. The CDR3 length is 17 residues. CDR1 is SGHNT and CDR2 is YYREEE in the germline V gene (reference sequence). CDR3 loop: CASSSSLDRGQEGGYTF. The DNA of the CDR3 is TGTGCCAGCAGCTCTTCTCTGGACAGGGGGCAAGAGGGAGGCTACACCTTC.

In the case of this clone: One junction end does not reproduce the germline sequence, and a read error may be involved. The chain links TRBV7-6 to TRBJ2-1; possibly TRBD1 for D (6 bases). This CDR3 spans 19 amino acids. In germline, CDR1 is SGHVS, CDR2 FNYEAQ. The CDR3 DNA sequence: TGTGCCAGCAGCTCTTACAGGGTTCCCAAAGCCCGGGGTGGGAATGGGCAGTTCTTC. Amino acid sequence: CASSSYRVPKARGGNGQFF.

The chain combines TRBV5-1 with TRBJ1-2, with 10 bases aligning to TRBD1. The ends lost 0 bases at V and 4 bases at J; junction bases unmatched: 9. This CDR3 is built from 17 residues. The germline V gene encodes CDR1 SGHRS and CDR2 YFSETQ. CDR3 amino acids: CASSLEGQGHFLYGYTF. CDR3 coding DNA: TGCGCCAGCAGCTTGGAGGGACAGGGGCACTTTCTCTATGGCTACACCTTC.

This chain joins TRBV28 and TRBJ1-3; D is perhaps TRBD1 (5 bases). This CDR3 is built from 15 residues. The V end lost 1 base, the J end lost 2 bases, and 9 bases lay between the germline ends. Per the germline V gene, CDR1 is MDHEN and CDR2 is SYDVKM. CDR3 residues: CASSLSPGTGNTIYF. In DNA form, the CDR3 reads TGTGCCAGCAGTTTATCCCCAGGGACTGGAAACACCATATATTTT.

V and J are TRBV18 and TRBJ1-5; no reliable D call. The V end was cut by 2 bases, the J end by 0 bases, with 14 bases between. The CDR3 is 17 amino acids. Germline assignment: CDR1 KGHSH and CDR2 LQKENI. The CDR3 loop reads CASSPRASSASNQPQHF. CDR3 bases: TGTGCCAGCTCACCAAGGGCCTCCTCTGCTAGCAATCAGCCCCAGCATTTT.

This clone was counted once. The chain employs TRBV5-1 and TRBJ2-2, with D possibly being TRBD1 (5 bases). The CDR3 spans 16 residues. The V end was cut by 1 base, the J end by 0 bases, with 10 bases between. Germline CDR1 SGHRS, CDR2 YFSETQ. CDR3 in DNA: TGCGCCAGCAGCTTGACAAGACAGCCGAACACCGGGGAGCTGTTTTTT. Amino acids: CASSLTRQPNTGELFF.

The CDR3 DNA reads TGTGCCAGCAGCTTCCCAGGGGGCAGGGGCTACAATGAGCAGTTCTTC. Translating it yields CASSFPGGRGYNEQFF. This chain connects TRBV7-6 to TRBJ2-1, with 8 bases matching TRBD1. CDR1 SGHVS and CDR2 FNYEAQ come from the germline V gene. The trim removed 3 bases at V and 3 bases at J, leaving 7 bases unmatched. CDR3 length equals 16 residues.

This clone was recorded at least ten times. This chain connects TRBV28 to TRBJ1-3; TRBD1 aligns across 8 bases. This CDR3 contains 15 residues. The germline gives CDR1 MDHEN, CDR2 SYDVKM. The V and J ends lost 6 bases and 6 bases, in that order; junction bases with no gene match: 10. CDR3 sequence: CASSSPTGGKNTIYF. The CDR3 nucleotides are TGTGCCAGCAGCTCCCCTACAGGGGGGAAAAACACCATATATTTT.

This chain connects TRBV2 to TRBJ2-3; TRBD1 matches at 8 bases. There are 17 residues in the CDR3. Germline CDR1 is SNHLY and CDR2 is FYNNEI. Trimming cost V 5 bases and J 0 bases; bases outside gene matches: 10. The CDR3 reads CASSNVAGTGSTDTQYF. DNA of the CDR3: TGTGCCAGCAGTAATGTCGCCGGGACAGGCAGCACAGATACGCAGTATTTT. Looking up the rest from reference TRBV2 and TRBJ2-3 gives the full variable domain: EPEVTQTPSHQVTQMGQEVILRCVPISNHLYFYWYRQILGQKVEFLVSFYNNEISEKSEIFDDQFSVERPDGSNFTLKIRSTKLEDSAMYFCASSNVAGTGSTDTQYFGPGTRLTVL.

V and J are TRBV7-9 and TRBJ2-3, with D unresolved. V lost 2 bases to trimming and J lost 0 bases, with 6 bases between them. The CDR3 extends over 14 amino acids. CDR1 and CDR2 (germline): SEHNR, FQNEAQ (reference sequence). The CDR3 coding sequence is TGTGCCAGCAGCTTATTCGGAAGCACAGATACGCAGTATTTT. It is translated as CASSLFGSTDTQYF. Full variable domain (outside the CDR3, taken from reference TRBV7-9 and TRBJ2-3): DTGVSQNPRHKITKRGQNVTFRCDPISEHNRLYWYRQTLGQGPEFLTYFQNEAQLEKSRLLSDRFSAERPKGSFSTLEIQRTEQGDSAMYLCASSLFGSTDTQYFGPGTRLTVL.

The rearrangement links TRBV6-5 to TRBJ2-2, with D hard to call. Germline CDR1 and CDR2: MNHEY and SVGAGI. The CDR3 has 15 amino acids. V was clipped by 6 bases and J by 5 bases, with 16 bases between them. The CDR3 DNA follows: TGTGCCAGCAGCCCCAAGGGTGTTCGGACCGGGGAGCTGTTTTTT. It yields the protein CASSPKGVRTGELFF.

The genes are TRBV7-2 and TRBJ1-4; no firm D call. This CDR3 has 16 residues. Germline CDR1 SGHTA, CDR2 FQGNSA. The ends were cut back, 1 base at V and 2 bases at J, with 11 bases in the middle. The CDR3 here is CASSLVRGPTNEKLFF. CDR3 DNA sequence: TGTGCCAGCAGCTTAGTTCGGGGTCCCACTAATGAAAAACTGTTTTTT.

J is TRBJ2-3 and V is TRBV24-1; D is ambiguous. Germline CDR1 and CDR2: KGHDR and SFDVKD. The ends were cut back, 1 base at V and 1 base at J, with 5 bases in the middle. The CDR3 is 14 residues long. The CDR3 protein is CATSDFDGTDTQYF. The CDR3 region has the DNA TGTGCCACCAGTGATTTTGACGGCACAGATACGCAGTATTTT.

The CDR3 region is CASSEGLAGGISDTQYF. In nucleotides, the CDR3 is TGTGCCAGCAGTGAAGGTCTAGCGGGGGGCATTTCAGATACGCAGTATTTT. The chain recombines TRBV2 with TRBJ2-3; 11 bases fit TRBD2. CDR1 is SNHLY, CDR2 FYNNEI, per germline. The CDR3 has 17 amino acids. Unmatched junction bases numbered 7, after V lost 1 base and J lost 4 bases. Variable domain in full (rest from reference TRBV2 and TRBJ2-3): EPEVTQTPSHQVTQMGQEVILRCVPISNHLYFYWYRQILGQKVEFLVSFYNNEISEKSEIFDDQFSVERPDGSNFTLKIRSTKLEDSAMYFCASSEGLAGGISDTQYFGPGTRLTVL.

The DNA of the CDR3 is TGTGCCAGCAGTTCCGGACTGATGAACACTGAAGCTTTCTTT. It is translated as CASSSGLMNTEAFF. This rearrangement joins TRBV28 to TRBJ1-1; D is unclear. Germline CDR1 and CDR2: MDHEN and SYDVKM. CDR3 length: 14 residues. V lost 4 bases to trimming and J lost 0 bases, with 9 bases between them.

The chain is built from TRBV7-9 and TRBJ2-3, with TRBD2 as a possible D gene (5 bases). There are 14 residues in the CDR3. Trimming took off 6 bases at V and 0 bases at J, with 10 bases between the two ends. Germline V gene lookup returns CDR1 SEHNR and CDR2 FQNEAQ (reference sequence). CDR3 in DNA: TGTGCCAGCAGGTCGGGATCTAGCACAGATACGCAGTATTTT. Translation: CASRSGSSTDTQYF.

This clone occurred once. The chain employs TRBV5-1 and TRBJ1-4; D unresolved. Germline V gives CDR1 SGHRS, CDR2 YFSETQ. The V end lost 3 bases, the J end lost 11 bases, and 23 bases lay between the germline ends. This CDR3 spans 16 amino acids. As DNA, the CDR3 is TGCGCCAGCAGCTACCAGCCCCGGGCCCCGTTTGAGAAACTGTTTTTT. Translation: CASSYQPRAPFEKLFF.

The chain couples TRBV7-2 to TRBJ2-5; maybe TRBD2 (5 bases). The germline CDR1 and CDR2 sequences are SGHTA and FQGNSA. V lost 5 bases, J lost 5 bases, and 15 bases lay in between. The CDR3 extends over 14 amino acids. The DNA of the CDR3 is TGTGCCAGCAGCCCTCAGAGGGCGGCTGAGACCCAGTACTTC. This codes for CASSPQRAAETQYF.

This sequence joins TRBV2 and TRBJ1-2, with TRBD1 matching over 7 bases. V was pared by 4 bases and J by 0 bases, with 5 bases of the junction left unmatched. CDR3 length equals 15 residues. Germline assignment: CDR1 SNHLY and CDR2 FYNNEI. The CDR3 bases are TGTGCCAGCAGTGGGCTACAGGGGACTAACTATGGCTACACCTTC. Its protein is CASSGLQGTNYGYTF.

This sequence joins TRBV5-1 and TRBJ2-1; TRBD1 matches 8 bases. With V trimmed by 2 bases and J by 10 bases, 14 bases remained unmatched. CDR1 is SGHRS and CDR2 is YFSETQ in the germline V gene. This CDR3 region has 16 residues. The CDR3 DNA is TGCGCCAGCAGCTTCCTACCGGGACAGGTTATCAAAGAGCAGTTCTTC. This encodes CASSFLPGQVIKEQFF.

The chain employs TRBV19 and TRBJ1-2; 8 bases agree with TRBD1. V was pared by 9 bases and J by 3 bases, with 15 bases of the junction left unmatched. This CDR3 spans 16 amino acids. Per the germline V gene, CDR1 is LNHDA and CDR2 is SQIVND (reference sequence). In DNA form, the CDR3 reads TGTGCCAGCCGGGCCGCCGGACAGGGCGGAGACTATGGCTACACCTTC. This encodes CASRAAGQGGDYGYTF.

This clone was counted only a few times. The V call is TRBV5-8, the J call TRBJ1-3, with D unclear. CDR1 and CDR2 (germline): SGHTS, YDEGEE. This CDR3 region has 14 residues. V was trimmed by 9 bases and J by 2 bases, leaving 15 bases between them. CDR3 sequence (DNA): TGTGCCATCCGCCAGCAGATCGCTGGAAACACCATATATTTT. This codes for CAIRQQIAGNTIYF.